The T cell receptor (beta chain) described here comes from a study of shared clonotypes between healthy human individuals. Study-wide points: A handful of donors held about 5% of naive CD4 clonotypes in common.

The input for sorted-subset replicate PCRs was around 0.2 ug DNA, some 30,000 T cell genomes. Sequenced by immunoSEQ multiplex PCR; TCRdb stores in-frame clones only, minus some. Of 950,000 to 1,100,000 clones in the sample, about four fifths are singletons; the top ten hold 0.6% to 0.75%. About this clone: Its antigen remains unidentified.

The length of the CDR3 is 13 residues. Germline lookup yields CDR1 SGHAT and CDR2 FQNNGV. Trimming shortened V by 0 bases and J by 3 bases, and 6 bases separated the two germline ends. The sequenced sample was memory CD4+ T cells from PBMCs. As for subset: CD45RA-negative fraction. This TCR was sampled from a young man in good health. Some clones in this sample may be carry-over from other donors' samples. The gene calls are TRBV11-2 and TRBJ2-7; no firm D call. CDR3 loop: CASSLESGYEQYF. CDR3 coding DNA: TGTGCCAGCAGCTTAGAATCGGGCTACGAGCAGTACTTC.